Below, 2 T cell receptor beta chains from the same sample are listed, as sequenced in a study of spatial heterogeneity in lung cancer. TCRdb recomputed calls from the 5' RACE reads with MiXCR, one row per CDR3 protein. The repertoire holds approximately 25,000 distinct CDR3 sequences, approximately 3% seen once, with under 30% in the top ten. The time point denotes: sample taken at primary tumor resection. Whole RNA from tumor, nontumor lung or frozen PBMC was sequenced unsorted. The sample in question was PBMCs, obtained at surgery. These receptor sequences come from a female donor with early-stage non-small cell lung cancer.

CDR3 DNA sequence: TGTGCCAGCAGCCTAGCGGAGCGAGACCATGAGCAGTTCTTC. This sequence encodes CASSLAERDHEQFF. The chain has TRBV12-3 or TRBV12-4 and TRBJ2-1; 7 positions match TRBD2. The CDR3 contains 14 residues. The junction had 10 bases not matched to a gene; V was cut back by 6 bases and J by 8 bases.

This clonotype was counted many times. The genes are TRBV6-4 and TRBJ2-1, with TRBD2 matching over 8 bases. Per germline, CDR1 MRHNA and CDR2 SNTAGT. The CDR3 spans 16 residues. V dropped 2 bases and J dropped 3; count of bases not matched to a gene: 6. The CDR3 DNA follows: TGTGCCAGCAGTGACGGGGACGGGAGGGACTACAATGAGCAGTTCTTC. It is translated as CASSDGDGRDYNEQFF.